Listed here is a single T cell receptor beta chain. Antigen specificity is unknown. Both 60 Vbeta primers and 13 Jbeta primers went into the PCR. TCRdb keeps only in-frame clones here, not all; method: immunoSEQ multiplex PCR. The table shows around 150,000 clones, with 82% occurring only once. This CDR3 has 16 residues. Germline V gene data show CDR1 as MNHNS and CDR2 as SASEGT. The V end was cut by 3 bases, the J end by 4 bases, with 18 bases between. The entry originates in a study of cytomegalovirus exposure and HLA in healthy donors. Study conclusions and caveats: A later analysis by the authors found several of the most significant clusters apparently linked to common viral pathogens. A missense DCLRE1C variant was associated with V- and J-gene trimming of TCR beta chains in a later analysis, and an independent cohort replicated the association.

The chain uses TRBV6-1 and TRBJ1-2; the D gene is possibly TRBD1 (6 bases). The sequencing sample was made of PBMCs. The receptor was isolated from a man aged 50 to 59 in good health and CMV-seropositive. The CDR3 protein is CASSDKRWGQIYGYTF. DNA of the CDR3: TGTGCCAGCAGTGACAAGCGCTGGGGACAAATCTATGGCTACACCTTC.